Following are 12 T cell receptor beta chains from one sample sequenced in a study of OX40 agonist ivuxolimab in advanced cancers. TCRdb's copy holds only in-frame clones and misses some; the assay was immunoSEQ multiplex PCR. Found here are 65,000 to 95,000 clones, approximately 94% of them singletons; the top ten hold approximately 4.8%. The specimen was CD4+ or CD8+ T cells sorted from blood, collected in a trial of the OX40 agonist ivuxolimab. The receptors were sampled from an adult with an advanced solid tumor such as melanoma, head and neck, liver or kidney cancer.

The V call is TRBV11-2, the J call TRBJ2-7, with D maybe TRBD1 (6 bases). The V end lost 5 bases, the J end lost 7 bases, and 15 bases lay between the germline ends. CDR3 length: 13 residues. In germline, CDR1 is SGHAT, CDR2 FQNNGV. CDR3 DNA: TGTGCCAGCAGCGTGGGGGCGGCTCGGGAGCAGTACTTC. Translated: CASSVGAAREQYF.

The chain combines TRBV27 with TRBJ2-3; D might be TRBD2 (6 bases). Trimming shortened V by 7 bases and J by 4 bases, and 18 bases separated the two germline ends. Per germline, CDR1 MNHEY and CDR2 SMNVEV (reference sequence). The CDR3 loop spans 15 amino acids. This CDR3 is CASNNRDFRPDTQYF. The CDR3, as DNA: TGTGCCAGCAATAACCGGGACTTTCGTCCAGATACGCAGTATTTT.

The chain links TRBV10-3 to TRBJ1-1; perhaps TRBD1 as D (6 bases). CDR1 is ENHRY and CDR2 is SYGVKD in the germline V gene. CDR3 length equals 14 residues. V lost 11 bases, J lost 3 bases, and 19 bases lay in between. The CDR3 DNA reads as TGTGCCGCCAAAAGACAGGCCCCCCACACTGAAGCTTTCTTT. Its translation is CAAKRQAPHTEAFF.

CDR3 protein: CASSREQWLTNEKLFF. The DNA for the CDR3 is TGTGCCAGCTCACGGGAACAGTGGCTGACTAATGAAAAACTGTTTTTT. The V gene is TRBV18, the J gene TRBJ1-4, with no clear D. This CDR3 has 16 amino acids. CDR1 is KGHSH and CDR2 is LQKENI in the germline V gene. The V gene lost 4 bases and the J gene lost 2 bases, with 14 bases spanning the gap.

The chain employs TRBV5-1 and TRBJ2-1, with 10 nucleotides matching TRBD2. The CDR3 is made up of 17 amino acids. The trim removed 4 bases at V and 1 base at J, leaving 8 bases unmatched. Looked up from germline, CDR1 is SGHRS and CDR2 is YFSETQ. The CDR3 DNA follows: TGCGCCAGCAGCCCGACGTTGACTAGCGGGTCCTACAATGAGCAGTTCTTC. Encoded protein: CASSPTLTSGSYNEQFF.

The V and J genes are TRBV6-5 and TRBJ2-5; TRBD2 aligns across 8 bases. The CDR3 is made up of 13 amino acids. The V gene end was trimmed by 7 bases and the J gene end by 5 bases; junction bases not matched to a gene: 6. CDR1 MNHEY and CDR2 SVGAGI come from the germline V gene. Here the CDR3 DNA reads TGTGCCAGCAAAATAGCGGGAAGGGAGACCCAGTACTTC. Translated, it gives CASKIAGRETQYF.

This chain uses TRBV7-3 with TRBJ1-1; D perhaps matches TRBD1 (5 bases). V gave up 1 base and J gave up 3 bases, with 6 bases separating them. Germline V gene sequence: CDR1 SGHTA, CDR2 FQGTGA. The CDR3 contains 13 residues. CDR3 nucleotide sequence: TGTGCCAGCAGCTTAAGCAGGGACACTGAAGCTTTCTTT. Translated: CASSLSRDTEAFF.

V usage is TRBV27 and J usage is TRBJ2-2, with D perhaps TRBD2 (6 bases). The CDR3 has 14 residues. Trimming cost V 3 bases and J 4 bases, with 9 bases left between them. Germline CDR1 MNHEY, CDR2 SMNVEV (reference sequence). CDR3 DNA sequence: TGTGCCAGCAGTTTCGGACTAACCACCGGGGAGCTGTTTTTT. This translates into CASSFGLTTGELFF.

This chain uses TRBV28 with TRBJ2-6; D perhaps matches TRBD2 (5 bases). This CDR3 region has 17 residues. The V end was cut by 2 bases, the J end by 3 bases, with 14 bases between. Germline lookup yields CDR1 MDHEN and CDR2 SYDVKM. The CDR3 nucleotides are TGTGCCAGCAGTTTAGGGAGACGGCTTATTGGGGCCAACGTCCTGACTTTC. Its protein is CASSLGRRLIGANVLTF.

This clone was seen once. The gene calls are TRBV4-3 and TRBJ1-2, with 8 bases aligning to TRBD1. Losses at the gene ends were 2 bases for V and 5 bases for J; bases not matched to a gene: 4. The CDR3 covers 14 residues. Germline CDR1 reads LGHNA; CDR2 reads YSLEER. The CDR3 nucleotides read TGCGCCAGCAGCCAAACAGGGGGGGAGTATGGCTACACCTTC. Its translation: CASSQTGGEYGYTF.

CDR3 sequence (DNA): TGTGCCAGCAGCTTTCCCGGCGAGACCCAGTACTTC. It translates to CASSFPGETQYF. The chain has TRBV7-6 and TRBJ2-5, with no clear D. CDR1 and CDR2 from the germline V gene are SGHVS and FNYEAQ. Trimming cost V 3 bases and J 5 bases, with 7 bases left between them. CDR3 length: 12 residues. Combining the CDR3 with reference TRBV7-6 and TRBJ2-5 gives the whole variable domain GAGVSQSPRYKVTKRGQDVALRCDPISGHVSLYWYRQALGQGPEFLTYFNYEAQQDKSGLPNDRFSAERPEGSISTLTIQRTEQRDSAMYRCASSFPGETQYFGPGTRLLVL.

The chain combines TRBV11-3 with TRBJ2-7, with D possibly TRBD1 on 5 matching bases. The germline gives CDR1 SGHNT, CDR2 YENEEA. The CDR3 has 13 amino acids. V gave up 5 bases and J gave up 0 bases, with 8 bases separating them. CDR3 region: CASSHDSSYEQYF. CDR3 nucleotides: TGTGCCAGCAGCCATGACAGCTCCTACGAGCAGTACTTC. Using reference TRBV11-3 and TRBJ2-7 for the parts outside the CDR3, the full variable domain is EAGVVQSPRYKIIEKKQPVAFWCNPISGHNTLYWYLQNLGQGPELLIRYENEEAVDDSQLPKDRFSAERLKGVDSTLKIQPAELGDSAVYLCASSHDSSYEQYFGPGTRLTVT.